A selection of T cell receptor beta chains follows, all from one sample in a study of blood T cell repertoires in COVID-19. The assay was immunoSEQ multiplex PCR, and TCRdb's table has in-frame clones only and misses some. The sample includes about 57,000 clones, more than 85% of them seen just once. Sequenced: peripheral blood. These receptors all stem from a man aged 60 to 69 with acute or convalescent COVID-19. Each CDR3 is given with its conserved first and last residue.

J | length | V | CDR3
TRBJ1-4 | 14 | TRBV5-1 | CASSGEGGREKLFF
TRBJ2-1 | 19 | TRBV11-3 | CASSLVGTAGTSTYNEQFF
TRBJ2-3 | 16 | TRBV9 | CASSEGGLASTDTQYF
TRBJ2-5 | 12 | TRBV11-2 | CASGPSFETQYF
TRBJ1-5 | 16 | TRBV19 | CASSIRTGTGNQPQHF
TRBJ2-7 | 14 | TRBV28 | CASSLRTGSRGQYF
TRBJ2-7 | 15 | TRBV6-5 | CASSYTDMGGLEQYF
TRBJ2-7 | 13 | TRBV28 | CASRAGGDYEQYF
TRBJ1-2 | 13 | TRBV12-3/TRBV12-4 | CASSSQGRGGYTF
TRBJ1-1 | 15 | TRBV29-1 | CSAGQFRGRNTEAFF
TRBJ1-5 | 15 | TRBV19 | CASSMSRGDNQPQHF
TRBJ2-7 | 15 | TRBV5-1 | CASRPTSGSLDEQYF
TRBJ2-7 | 15 | TRBV30 | CAWSVTSGKIGEQYF
TRBJ1-4 | 14 | TRBV6-5 | CASSPRGTNEKLFF
TRBJ2-5 | 20 | TRBV15 | CATSRDMRPSGSRGFKTQYF
TRBJ1-5 | 18 | TRBV19 | CASSIDRNRDYSNQPQHF
TRBJ1-2 | 13 | TRBV15 | CATSIGGVGGYTF
TRBJ2-5 | 18 | TRBV10-3 | CAISESTVGAGYQETQYF
TRBJ2-7 | 14 | TRBV5-1 | CASSLRTPSDEQYF
TRBJ1-1 | 14 | TRBV27 | CASSDRGTGTEAFF
TRBJ2-5 | 16 | TRBV10-3 | CAISESNPGAPSNQYF
TRBJ1-2 | 21 | TRBV7-6 | CASSLGLPSTGTESSNYGYTF
TRBJ1-5 | 13 | TRBV29-1 | CSVTTGVGQPQHF
TRBJ2-5 | 16 | TRBV7-2 | CASSAVGTGRWETQYF
TRBJ1-1 | 13 | TRBV28 | CASSLPGPGKAFF
TRBJ2-1 | 18 | TRBV5-1 | CASSLRTAGLAVYNEQFF
TRBJ1-4 | 16 | TRBV9 | CASSVGGGVTNEKLFF
TRBJ2-7 | 16 | TRBV5-5 | CASRLSPGARTNEQYF